Shown below are 21 T cell receptor beta chains from a single sample sequenced in a study of beta chain features in type 1 diabetes. No antigen has been assigned to these receptors. Study-level findings and limits: There was a moderate but significant shortening of TCRB CDR3s in all four CD4+ subsets of Type 1 diabetes patients.

Every isolated RNA sample was fully reverse transcribed, so sequencing captured expressed TCRB transcripts. TCRdb keeps only in-frame clones here, not all; method: immunoSEQ multiplex PCR. The table has more than 12,000 clones, approximately 69% seen once. The sample was stem cell memory CD4+ T cells from blood. The receptors were gathered from a woman under 30 with type 1 diabetes.

This clone was counted once. The rearrangement uses TRBV7-2 and TRBJ2-7, with 8 bases matching TRBD1. The CDR3 extends over 13 amino acids. V lost 5 bases, J lost 3 bases, and 3 bases stayed unmatched. Looked up from germline, CDR1 is SGHTA and CDR2 is FQGNSA. The DNA for the CDR3 is TGTGCCAGCAGCGCGGGACAGGTCTACGAGCAGTACTTC. Translation gives CASSAGQVYEQYF.

The chain has TRBV7-2 and TRBJ1-2, with D uncertain. Trimming shortened V by 0 bases and J by 0 bases, and 8 bases separated the two germline ends. Germline CDR1 is SGHTA and CDR2 is FQGNSA. CDR3 size: 15 residues. The CDR3 sequence is CASSLAAVANYGYTF. CDR3 DNA sequence: TGTGCCAGCAGCTTAGCGGCAGTCGCTAACTATGGCTACACCTTC.

The J gene is TRBJ1-2, the V gene TRBV6-6; D unclear. The CDR3 loop spans 12 amino acids. From germline, CDR1 is MNHNY and CDR2 SVGAGI (reference sequence). Trimming cost V 5 bases and J 3 bases, with 7 bases left between them. The CDR3 bases are TGTGCCAGCAGTCCGACTGACTATGGCTACACCTTC. Its translation is CASSPTDYGYTF.

The gene calls are TRBV7-2 and TRBJ2-3; 11 positions match TRBD2. V shed 6 bases, J shed 2 bases, and the junction held 7 bases outside the gene matches. The CDR3 extends over 16 amino acids. Germline CDR1 is SGHTA and CDR2 is FQGNSA. The CDR3 nucleotides are TGTGCCAGCAGGGAGAGACTAGCGGGGCCCACAGATACGCAGTATTTT. Encoded protein: CASRERLAGPTDTQYF. The full variable domain, in which reference TRBV7-2 and TRBJ2-3 provide the parts outside the CDR3, is GAGVSQSPSNKVTEKGKDVELRCDPISGHTALYWYRQSLGQGLEFLIYFQGNSAPDKSGLPSDRFSAERTGGSVSTLTIQRTQQEDSAVYLCASRERLAGPTDTQYFGPGTRLTVL.

This clone was counted between two and nine times. J is TRBJ1-1 and V is TRBV7-9; the match to TRBD1 covers 8 bases. The CDR3 has 14 amino acids. J lost 1 base, V lost 5 bases, and 3 bases had no gene match. Germline CDR1 SEHNR, CDR2 FQNEAQ (reference sequence). Here the CDR3 DNA reads TGTGCCAGCAGCCCAGGGGGCTCGAACACTGAAGCTTTCTTT. Translated, it gives CASSPGGSNTEAFF.

The chain has TRBV9 and TRBJ1-1, with 7 bases aligning to TRBD1. This CDR3 contains 13 residues. V dropped 3 bases and J dropped 6; count of bases not matched to a gene: 5. CDR1 is SGDLS and CDR2 is YYNGEE in the germline V gene. The DNA for the CDR3 is TGTGCCAGCAGCGGCGACAGGGAGGCTGAAGCTTTCTTT. It codes for CASSGDREAEAFF.

The rearrangement links TRBV11-3 to TRBJ2-7, with D tentatively TRBD1 (7 bases). The CDR3 sequence is 17 residues long. Germline CDR1 and CDR2: SGHNT and YENEEA. Trimming cost V 1 base and J 3 bases, with 19 bases left between them. This CDR3 reads CASSLGGDGQAVYEQYF. In nucleotides, the CDR3 is TGTGCCAGCAGCTTAGGGGGGGATGGACAGGCGGTCTACGAGCAGTACTTC. Variable domain in full (rest from reference TRBV11-3 and TRBJ2-7): EAGVVQSPRYKIIEKKQPVAFWCNPISGHNTLYWYLQNLGQGPELLIRYENEEAVDDSQLPKDRFSAERLKGVDSTLKIQPAELGDSAVYLCASSLGGDGQAVYEQYFGPGTRLTVT.

The chain uses TRBV25-1 and TRBJ1-1; D may be TRBD1 (5 bases). The CDR3 contains 13 residues. In germline, CDR1 is MGHDK, CDR2 SYGVNS. V lost 6 bases to trimming and J lost 1 base, with 9 bases between them. CDR3 amino acids: CASSQGGNTEAFF. CDR3 bases: TGTGCCAGCAGCCAGGGAGGGAACACTGAAGCTTTCTTT.

This clone was seen a handful of times. The chain employs TRBV30 and TRBJ2-4; D is unresolved. The ends were cut back, 0 bases at V and 7 bases at J, with 4 bases in the middle. The length of the CDR3 is 11 residues. Germline loops: CDR1 GTSNPN, CDR2 SVGIG (reference sequence). CDR3 loop: CAWSVQNIQYF. CDR3 DNA: TGTGCCTGGAGTGTGCAGAACATTCAGTACTTC.

This chain uses TRBV7-2 with TRBJ1-5; D perhaps matches TRBD1 (5 bases). The CDR3 length is 14 residues. The germline V gene encodes CDR1 SGHTA and CDR2 FQGNSA. Trimming cost V 2 bases and J 2 bases, with 7 bases left between them. The CDR3 bases are TGTGCCAGCAGCTTATCAGGGCGCAATCAGCCCCAGCATTTT. This gives the protein CASSLSGRNQPQHF.

Here the CDR3 DNA reads TGCGCCAGCAGCTTGGAACCTAATTCCTACAATGAGCAGTTCTTC. Translated: CASSLEPNSYNEQFF. The gene calls are TRBV5-1 and TRBJ2-1; D gene unclear. Germline V lookup: CDR1 SGHRS, CDR2 YFSETQ. With 0 bases removed from V and 1 base from J, the gap between germline ends came to 8 bases. The CDR3 length is 15 residues.

V and J are TRBV7-3 and TRBJ2-3; TRBD2 matches 7 bases. Germline CDR1 SGHTA, CDR2 FQGTGA. Trimming at V came to 1 base and at J to 2 bases, leaving 3 bases not matched to a gene. The CDR3 sequence is 15 residues long. The CDR3 sequence is CASSLNGRPTDTQYF. The CDR3, as DNA: TGTGCCAGCAGCTTAAACGGGAGGCCCACAGATACGCAGTATTTT. The complete variable domain, with remaining parts taken from reference TRBV7-3 and TRBJ2-3, reads GAGVSQTPSNKVTEKGKYVELRCDPISGHTALYWYRQSLGQGPEFLIYFQGTGAADDSGLPNDRFFAVRPEGSVSTLKIQRTERGDSAVYLCASSLNGRPTDTQYFGPGTRLTVL.

In this sample, this clone turned up a few times. The chain has TRBV18 and TRBJ2-3; the D gene is possibly TRBD2 (5 bases). With 2 bases removed from V and 6 bases from J, the gap between germline ends came to 15 bases. This CDR3 spans 15 amino acids. Looked up from germline, CDR1 is KGHSH and CDR2 is LQKENI. The CDR3 sequence: CASSPTGTGPDTQYF. Here the CDR3 DNA reads TGTGCCAGCTCACCAACGGGAACCGGGCCGGATACGCAGTATTTT.

This clone was seen once. Germline and junction disagree at one end, which may indicate a read error. In nucleotides, the CDR3 is TGTACCAGCAGTTCCCTTACAGGGATGTACGAGCAGTACTTC. This encodes CTSSSLTGMYEQYF. This chain links TRBV27 with TRBJ2-7; D possibly corresponds to TRBD1 (6 bases). The CDR3 runs 14 residues. CDR1 is MNHEY and CDR2 is SMNVEV in the germline V gene (reference sequence).

This clone showed up just a few times. CDR3 in DNA: TGTGCCAGCAGCTTAAGTTTAGCGGGGGGCGAGCAGTACTTC. It specifies CASSLSLAGGEQYF. V is TRBV11-2 and J is TRBJ2-7, with 10 bases that match TRBD2. The V gene's germline CDR1 is SGHAT and CDR2 FQNNGV. V lost 2 bases to trimming and J lost 6 bases; unmatched junction nucleotides: 4. The CDR3 loop spans 14 amino acids.

This chain joins TRBV14 and TRBJ2-5, with 11 positions matching TRBD2. Germline V gives CDR1 SGHDN, CDR2 FVKESK. The J segment lost 4 bases and the V segment lost 4 bases, leaving 11 bases of the junction unmatched. The CDR3 sequence is 17 residues long. The DNA of the CDR3 is TGTGCCAGCAGCCTAAGAGTGCTAGCGGGAGGACCAGAGACCCAGTACTTC. Protein product: CASSLRVLAGGPETQYF.

The rearrangement uses TRBV18 and TRBJ2-7, with TRBD2 matching over 7 bases. J gave up 6 bases and V 5 bases, and 13 bases lay outside the gene matches. The CDR3 consists of 15 residues. Germline V gene data show CDR1 as KGHSH and CDR2 as LQKENI. In DNA, the CDR3 is TGTGCCAGCTCATCCAAGGGCGGGAGAGGGCCCGAGCAGTACTTC. Translating gives CASSSKGGRGPEQYF.

J is TRBJ2-1 and V is TRBV5-1; 8 bases fit TRBD2. After removal of 0 bases from V and 8 bases from J, the junction contained 22 bases not matched to a gene. CDR3 length: 20 residues. Germline V gene lookup returns CDR1 SGHRS and CDR2 YFSETQ. CDR3 coding DNA: TGCGCCAGCAGCTTGGTATGGTCGGCGGCGGGAGGATCGGTCCGCCATGAGCAGTTCTTC. It encodes CASSLVWSAAGGSVRHEQFF.

This clone was observed a few times. The chain couples TRBV18 to TRBJ1-5; D is unresolved. V lost 5 bases, J lost 6 bases, and 11 bases lay in between. The CDR3 consists of 13 residues. Germline values: CDR1 KGHSH, CDR2 LQKENI. Written as DNA, the CDR3 is TGTGCCAGCTCATCACGGGAGGCTCAGCCCCAGCATTTT. Protein: CASSSREAQPQHF.

J is TRBJ1-2 and V is TRBV19; the D is unclear. Per the germline V gene, CDR1 is LNHDA and CDR2 is SQIVND (reference sequence). The CDR3 loop spans 15 amino acids. Trimming stripped 7 bases from V and 2 bases from J, with 17 bases between. This chain's CDR3 is CASILVADSNYGYTF. The CDR3 DNA follows: TGTGCCAGTATTTTAGTCGCGGACTCCAACTATGGCTACACCTTC. The variable domain in full, with the rest retrieved from reference TRBV19 and TRBJ1-2, is DGGITQSPKYLFRKEGQNVTLSCEQNLNHDAMYWYRQDPGQGLRLIYYSQIVNDFQKGDIAEGYSVSREKKESFPLTVTSAQKNPTAFYLCASILVADSNYGYTFGSGTRLTVV.

The chain combines TRBV5-6 with TRBJ2-7, with D unresolved. The CDR3 is 14 residues long. CDR1 is SGHDT and CDR2 is YYEEEE in the germline V gene. V lost 4 bases, J lost 2 bases, and 13 bases lay in between. In DNA form, the CDR3 reads TGTGCCAGCAGCCCCCTCTCCCTTACCTACGAGCAGTACTTC. It translates to CASSPLSLTYEQYF.